Sequencing of this T cell receptor (beta chain) was carried out in a study of cytomegalovirus exposure and HLA in healthy donors. Study-level results: Several of the most significant clusters appeared linked to common viral pathogens, based on a later analysis.

CDR3 size: 15 residues. CDR1 is MDHEN, CDR2 SYDVKM, per germline. The PCR had 60 Vbeta and 13 Jbeta primers. The data were produced by immunoSEQ multiplex PCR, yet TCRdb's version contains in-frame clones alone and is incomplete. Here the sample spans more than 85,000 clones, roughly 80% being singletons. To note about this clone: Its antigen is unidentified.

The sample consisted of PBMCs. V and J are TRBV28 and TRBJ2-5, with 10 bases identical to TRBD1. The J call may be wrong; the DNA end is better matched by TRBJ2-7. This sequence originates from a man aged 25-45 years in good health and CMV-seropositive. CDR3 region: CASKARTGGLNEQYF. The CDR3 nucleotides read TGTGCCTCCAAAGCGAGGACAGGGGGTCTGAACGAGCAGTACTTC.